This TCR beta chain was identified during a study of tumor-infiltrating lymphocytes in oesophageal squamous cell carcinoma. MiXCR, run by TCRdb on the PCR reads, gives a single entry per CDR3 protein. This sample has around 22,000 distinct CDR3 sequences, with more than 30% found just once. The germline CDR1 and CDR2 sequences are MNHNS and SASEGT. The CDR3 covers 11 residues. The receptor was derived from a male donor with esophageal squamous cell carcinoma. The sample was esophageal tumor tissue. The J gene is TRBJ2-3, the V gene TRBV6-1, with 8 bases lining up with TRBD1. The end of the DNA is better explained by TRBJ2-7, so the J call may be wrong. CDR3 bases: TGTGCCAGCAAAGGACAGGGTGCGCAGTACTTC. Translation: CASKGQGAQYF.